This T cell receptor beta chain originates from a study of blood T cell repertoires in COVID-19. Here immunoSEQ multiplex PCR was the method, and the copy in TCRdb shows in-frame clones only, minus some. Found here are about 230,000 clones, 84% of them singletons; the top ten hold around 2.4%. This CDR3 is built from 14 residues. Unmatched junction bases numbered 8, after V lost 5 bases and J lost 5 bases. Germline lookup yields CDR1 SGHTA and CDR2 FQGNSA. This TCR was recovered from a middle-aged man who had recovered from COVID-19. The V and J genes are TRBV7-2 and TRBJ2-7; TRBD1 agrees at 8 bases. Sequenced material: peripheral blood. CDR3 sequence (DNA): TGTGCCAGCAGCCAATTCGGGACAGGCAACGAGCAGTACTTC. Its translation is CASSQFGTGNEQYF.